Listed below are T cell receptor beta chains from one sample, sequenced in a study of blood T cell repertoires in COVID-19. Measured with immunoSEQ multiplex PCR; TCRdb has only the in-frame clones, and not every one. The repertoire holds under 120,000 clones, with 80% to 90% as singletons. Sequenced: peripheral blood. The receptors derive from a woman older than 75 with acute or convalescent COVID-19. Both conserved end residues are part of each CDR3.

v_call | cdr3_aa
TRBV4-1 | CASSRGSAGDEKLFF
TRBV30 | CAWSGQERDGYTF
TRBV27 | CASSLSLGGRITGELFF
TRBV10-3 | CAIREGQADQETQYF
TRBV11-2 | CASSLGQGAREQFF
TRBV28 | CASSSGTADQPQHF
TRBV5-1 | CASSWTIRETQYF
TRBV19 | CASTRVWDSYNEQFF
TRBV7-9 | CASSPGQGASGNQPQHF
TRBV11-2 | CASIRSFGGNSYEQYF
TRBV30 | CAWSGQMNTEAFF
TRBV10-3 | CAISGTGRTGELFF
TRBV19 | CASSIGRGTGELFF
TRBV4-3 | CASSQGVQSYGYTF
TRBV7-2 | CASSLHQIDTQYF
TRBV27 | CASSFRGNTEAFF
TRBV18 | CASSPTVGGSGEQYF
TRBV27 | CASSPRQGWSPLHF
TRBV4-3 | CASSAQRQLGTEAFF
TRBV2 | CASSPARSGGYTF
TRBV18 | CASSPRTANYNEQFF
TRBV6-5 | CASRSIRAITDTQYF
TRBV7-8 | CASSPQTTSTDTQYF
TRBV15 | CATSRDWVRPGYTF
TRBV6-2/TRBV6-3 | CASSLYRERVQPQHF
TRBV11-3 | CASSQGTVGSGELFF
TRBV19 | CASSMATGKASGYTF
TRBV29-1 | CSVTRDRVPYEQYF
TRBV11-3 | CASSHDRDTEAFF
TRBV11-2 | CASSLDLAGVDTQYF
TRBV2 | CASSVQGGGDTQYF
TRBV29-1 | CSVDMGRNSYEQYF
TRBV6-5 | CASSTATVPGETQYF
TRBV5-1 | CASSPGLAPGELFF
TRBV6-4 | CASSFGLGTDTQYF
TRBV20-1 | CSASLGDEQYF
TRBV7-8 | CASSLWVPGGNQPQHF
TRBV5-1 | CASSLVGQGGTKNIQYF
TRBV10-3 | CAISAQEYGYTF
TRBV5-6 | CASSRRTGGYYEQYF
TRBV11-2 | CASSIGLGRDTQYF
TRBV19 | CASSLGAMGGGRRDTQYF